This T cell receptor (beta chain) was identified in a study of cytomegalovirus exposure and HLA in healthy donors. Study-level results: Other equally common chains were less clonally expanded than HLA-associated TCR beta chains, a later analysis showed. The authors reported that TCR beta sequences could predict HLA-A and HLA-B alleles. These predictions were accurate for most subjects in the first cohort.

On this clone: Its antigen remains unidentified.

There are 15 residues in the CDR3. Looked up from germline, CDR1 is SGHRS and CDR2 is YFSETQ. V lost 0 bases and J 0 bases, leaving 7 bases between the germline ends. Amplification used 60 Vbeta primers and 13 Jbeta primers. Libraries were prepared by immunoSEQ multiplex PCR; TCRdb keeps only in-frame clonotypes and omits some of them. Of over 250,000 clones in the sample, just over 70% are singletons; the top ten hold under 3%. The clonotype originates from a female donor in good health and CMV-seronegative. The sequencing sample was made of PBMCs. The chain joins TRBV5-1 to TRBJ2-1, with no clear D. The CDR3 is CASSLGASSYNEQFF. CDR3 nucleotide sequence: TGCGCCAGCAGCTTGGGGGCCAGCTCCTACAATGAGCAGTTCTTC.